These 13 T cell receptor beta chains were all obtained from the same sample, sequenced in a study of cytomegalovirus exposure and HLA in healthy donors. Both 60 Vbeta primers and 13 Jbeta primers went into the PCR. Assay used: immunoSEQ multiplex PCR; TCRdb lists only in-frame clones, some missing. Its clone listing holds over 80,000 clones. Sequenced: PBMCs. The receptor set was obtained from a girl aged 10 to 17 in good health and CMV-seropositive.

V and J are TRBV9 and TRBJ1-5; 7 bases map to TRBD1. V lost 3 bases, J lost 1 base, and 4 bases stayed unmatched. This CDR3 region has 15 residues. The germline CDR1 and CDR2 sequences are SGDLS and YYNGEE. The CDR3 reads CASSATGASNQPQHF. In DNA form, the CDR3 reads TGTGCCAGCAGCGCCACAGGGGCCAGCAATCAGCCCCAGCATTTT.

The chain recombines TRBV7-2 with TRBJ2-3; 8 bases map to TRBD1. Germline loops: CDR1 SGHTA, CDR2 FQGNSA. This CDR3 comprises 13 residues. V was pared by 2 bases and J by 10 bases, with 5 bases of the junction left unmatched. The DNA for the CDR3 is TGTGCCAGCAGCTTACCCTTGGACAGGGCGCAGTATTTT. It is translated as CASSLPLDRAQYF.

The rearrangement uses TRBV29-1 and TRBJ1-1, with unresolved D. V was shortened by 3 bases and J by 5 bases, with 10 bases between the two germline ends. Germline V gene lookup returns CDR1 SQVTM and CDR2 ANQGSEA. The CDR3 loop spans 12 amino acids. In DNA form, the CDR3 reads TGCAGCGTTGAGGCGGGTGTGACTGAAGCTTTCTTT. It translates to CSVEAGVTEAFF.

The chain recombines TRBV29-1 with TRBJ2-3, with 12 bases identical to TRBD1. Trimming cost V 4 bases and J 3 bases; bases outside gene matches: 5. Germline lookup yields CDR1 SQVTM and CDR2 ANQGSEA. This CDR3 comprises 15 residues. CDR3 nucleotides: TGCAGCGTTGTGGGACAGGGGGCGTCGACAGATACGCAGTATTTT. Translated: CSVVGQGASTDTQYF.

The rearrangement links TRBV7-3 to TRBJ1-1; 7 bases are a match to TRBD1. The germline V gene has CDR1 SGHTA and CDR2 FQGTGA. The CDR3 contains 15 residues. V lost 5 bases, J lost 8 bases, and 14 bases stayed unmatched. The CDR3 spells CASSPGLSGTVEAFF. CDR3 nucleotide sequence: TGTGCCAGCAGCCCAGGCCTATCGGGGACAGTAGAAGCTTTCTTT.

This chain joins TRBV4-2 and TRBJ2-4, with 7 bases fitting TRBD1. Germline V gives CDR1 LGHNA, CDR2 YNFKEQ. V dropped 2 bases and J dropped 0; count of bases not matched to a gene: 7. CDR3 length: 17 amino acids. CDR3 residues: CASSQNRQGLAKNIQYF. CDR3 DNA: TGTGCCAGCAGCCAAAATAGACAGGGTCTAGCCAAAAACATTCAGTACTTC.

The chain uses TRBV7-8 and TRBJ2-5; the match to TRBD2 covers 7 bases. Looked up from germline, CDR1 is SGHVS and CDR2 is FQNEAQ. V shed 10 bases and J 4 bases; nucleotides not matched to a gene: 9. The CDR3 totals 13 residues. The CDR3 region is CATGAGVAETQYF. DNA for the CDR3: TGTGCCACCGGTGCGGGGGTCGCAGAGACCCAGTACTTC.

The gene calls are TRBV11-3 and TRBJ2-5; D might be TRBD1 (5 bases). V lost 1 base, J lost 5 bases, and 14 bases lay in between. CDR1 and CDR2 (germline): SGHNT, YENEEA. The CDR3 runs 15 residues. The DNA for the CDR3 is TGTGCCAGCAGCTTAGCGACAGAGCTTATCGAGACCCAGTACTTC. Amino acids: CASSLATELIETQYF.

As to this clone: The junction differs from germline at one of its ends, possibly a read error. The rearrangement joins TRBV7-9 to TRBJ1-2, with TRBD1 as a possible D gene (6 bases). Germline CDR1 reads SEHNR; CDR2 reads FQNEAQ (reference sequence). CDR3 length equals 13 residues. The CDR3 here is CASSLALPDRTYF. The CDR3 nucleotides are TGTGCCAGCAGCTTAGCCCTGCCCGACAGGACCTACTTC.

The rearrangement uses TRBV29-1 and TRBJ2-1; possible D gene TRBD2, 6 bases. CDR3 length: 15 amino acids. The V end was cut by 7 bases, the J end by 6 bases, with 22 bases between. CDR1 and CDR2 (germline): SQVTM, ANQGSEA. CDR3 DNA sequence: TGCAGCGCTACCTCCACCCAAGGAGGGGCCAATGAGCAGTTCTTC. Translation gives CSATSTQGGANEQFF.

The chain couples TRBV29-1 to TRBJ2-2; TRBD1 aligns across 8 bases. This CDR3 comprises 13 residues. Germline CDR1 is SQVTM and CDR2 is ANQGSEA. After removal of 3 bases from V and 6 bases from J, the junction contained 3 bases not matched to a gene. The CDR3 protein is CSVETGVAGELFF. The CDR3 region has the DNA TGCAGCGTTGAGACAGGGGTGGCCGGGGAGCTGTTTTTT.

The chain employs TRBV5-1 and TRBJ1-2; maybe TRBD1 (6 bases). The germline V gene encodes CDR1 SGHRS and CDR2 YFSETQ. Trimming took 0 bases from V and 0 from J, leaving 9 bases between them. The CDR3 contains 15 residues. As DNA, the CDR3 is TGCGCCAGCAGCTTGGCCGCAGGGGCTAACTATGGCTACACCTTC. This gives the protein CASSLAAGANYGYTF. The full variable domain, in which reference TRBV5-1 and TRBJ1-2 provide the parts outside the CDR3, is KAGVTQTPRYLIKTRGQQVTLSCSPISGHRSVSWYQQTPGQGLQFLFEYFSETQRNKGNFPGRFSGRQFSNSRSEMNVSTLELGDSALYLCASSLAAGANYGYTFGSGTRLTVV.

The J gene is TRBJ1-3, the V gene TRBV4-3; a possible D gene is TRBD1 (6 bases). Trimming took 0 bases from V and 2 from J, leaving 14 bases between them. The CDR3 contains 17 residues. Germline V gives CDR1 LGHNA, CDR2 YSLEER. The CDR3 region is CASSQEPRGAAGNTIYF. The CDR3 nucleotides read TGCGCCAGCAGCCAAGAACCGCGGGGGGCTGCTGGAAACACCATATATTTT.